This T cell receptor beta chain was captured by sequencing in a study of tumor-infiltrating lymphocytes in primary liver carcinoma. The CDR3 totals 17 residues. V was clipped by 6 bases and J by 4 bases, with 25 bases between them. Germline CDR1 MNHEY, CDR2 SVGAGI. TCR beta cDNA was made from around 460 ng total RNA with a constant-region primer. Three-round nested multiplex PCR performed with slightly modified ARM-PCR produced the TCR beta libraries. A C-beta reverse primer and TRBV1-TRBV30 forward primers served in each of the first two PCR rounds, at approximately 10 cycles apiece. TCRdb reprocessed the multiplex PCR reads with MiXCR, giving one entry per CDR3 protein. Here the sample spans 300,000 to 350,000 distinct CDR3 sequences, less than 75% being singletons. As for this clonotype: What it binds is not known.

Points from the study as a whole: The 250 largest clones made up significantly more of tumor than blood repertoires (p = 0.039).

The source of the blood RNA was unsorted whole blood, and germline DNA was extracted as well. The chain couples TRBV6-5 to TRBJ2-7; D tentatively fits TRBD1 or TRBD2 (5 bases each). The sequencing input was peripheral blood. The source is a man aged 35-49 years with primary liver carcinoma and hepatitis B virus infection. DNA of the CDR3: TGTGCCAGCAGCCGACAGTCGGGATTAGCGAGAAGTTACGAGCAGTACTTC. It encodes CASSRQSGLARSYEQYF.